The 2 T cell receptor beta chains reported below all come from one sample, sequenced in a study of vaccination and CD4 T cells after COVID-19. Antigen specificity for these receptors is unknown. Cultured CD4+ T-cell DNA underwent Oncomine TCR Beta short-read sequencing. Via MiXCR, TCRdb re-called the PCR reads, giving one row per CDR3 protein. The table lists about 25,000 distinct CDR3 sequences, 40% to 55% of them singletons, with 3.5% to 5% in the top ten. Sample time point: late sampling 161 to 241 days after vaccination in three convalescent patients. Treatment given: approximately 10-day PBMC culture with coronavirus spike peptide pools or control peptides (ViraFEST assay). Sample: CD4+ T cells from blood, cultured in vitro, taken about 7 months after SARS-CoV-2 vaccination. Receptors originate from a human donor who had recovered from COVID-19.

The chain uses TRBV19 and TRBJ1-1; perhaps TRBD1 as D (5 bases). Germline V gene lookup returns CDR1 LNHDA and CDR2 SQIVND (reference sequence). The CDR3 spans 15 residues. V lost 1 base and J 4 bases, leaving 13 bases between the germline ends. CDR3 region: CASSIGEGTATEAFF. The CDR3 region has the DNA TGTGCCAGTAGTATAGGTGAGGGGACGGCCACTGAAGCTTTCTTT.

This rearrangement joins TRBV7-2 to TRBJ2-5; D might be TRBD2 (5 bases). CDR3 length: 15 residues. The V end lost 1 base, the J end lost 1 base, and 10 bases lay between the germline ends. Germline CDR1 SGHTA, CDR2 FQGNSA. The CDR3 nucleotides are TGTGCCAGCAGCTTAGGAGGGATCACCCAAGAGACCCAGTACTTC. This encodes CASSLGGITQETQYF.